Listed here is a single T cell receptor (beta chain). The antigen it recognizes is unknown. Base qualities are not provided; no much larger clone lies one nucleotide away. Genomic DNA was extracted from sorted cells for sequencing of the TCRbeta CDR3 region. The immunoSEQ Assay was used for sequencing of TCRbeta CDR3 regions. TCRdb carries this immuneACCESS record with in-frame sequences only. Its versions omit some clonotypes, under half of them owing to an unresolved V gene in the studies checked, with the rest unexplained. This sample gives tens of thousands of clones in total; roughly 88% of them show up just once. The ten largest clones take up roughly 5.5% of the sample. This sample was included in a study of OX40 agonist ivuxolimab in advanced cancers. Context from the whole study: Ivuxolimab, which targeted the costimulatory receptor OX40 (CD134), was an agonistic, fully human IgG2 monoclonal antibody. Of the approximately 54 dose-escalation patients, hepatocellular carcinoma was present in roughly 19, melanoma in around 15, renal cell carcinoma in 9 and head and neck cancer in 9. The paper describes the monotherapy dose-escalation part (N of about 57 patients) of the phase I trial of ivuxolimab. Prior anti-PD-1, anti-PD-L1 or anti-CTLA-4 therapy was permitted, and 30% to 50% of dose-escalation patients had received checkpoint inhibitors. Partial responses occurred in three dose-escalation patients, of whom one had hepatocellular carcinoma and two had cutaneous melanoma. In the dose-escalation cohort, 70% to 85% of patients were male, and the mean age was around 60 years, with a range of roughly 23 to 85. Intravenous ivuxolimab was administered to patients every 2 weeks at six dose levels: 0.01, 0.1, 0.3, 1.5, 3 and 10 mg/kg. Peripheral TCRbeta sequencing aimed to test whether ivuxolimab altered TCR sequence diversity and caused clonal T-cell expansion.

Findings and caveats that apply to the study as a whole: Partial responders in the 0.1-3.0 mg/kg groups had among the lowest normalized peripheral clonal expansion, especially among CD8+ T cells. After ivuxolimab, expanded clones were on average more numerous among CD8+ T cells than among CD4+ T cells. Low levels of normalized T-cell clonal expansion were also shown by some nonresponding patients. At doses of 0.1 to 3.0 mg/kg, clonal expansion of both CD4+ and CD8+ blood T cells was observed from baseline to week 6. The antigen specificity of the peripheral T cells that underwent clonal expansion was not determined.

The trial excluded patients who had a history of autoimmune disease or were on systemic immunosuppression. Peripheral blood for TCR sequencing was collected from all dose cohorts at baseline, on cycle 4 day 1, and on cycle 7 day 1. Samples came from an open-label, multicenter, first-in-human phase I dose-escalation trial of ivuxolimab. Adults with locally advanced or metastatic melanoma, renal cell carcinoma, hepatocellular carcinoma or head and neck squamous cell carcinoma were enrolled in the trial. Before TCR sequencing, CD4+ T cells and CD8+ T cells from peripheral blood were sorted into separate populations. Taken from cysteine to phenylalanine, the CDR3 has 16 residues. The read is trimmed to its CDR3 DNA, 48 bases read in frame from base 1. The germline V gene supplies CDR1 ENHRY and CDR2 SYGVKD. Trimming leaves V shorter by 11 bases and J shorter by 7 bases, with the junction holding 15 bases beyond the gene matches.

This receptor was obtained from an adult with an advanced solid tumor such as melanoma, head and neck, liver or kidney cancer. Specimen: CD4+ or CD8+ T cells sorted from blood, collected in a trial of the OX40 agonist ivuxolimab. This chain is built from TRBV10-3 and TRBJ2-7, with TRBD2 matching 15 junction bases. The CDR3 here reads CASTGTSGRTLGEQYF. DNA sequence: TGTGCCTCCACCGGGACTAGCGGGAGGACCCTCGGGGAGCAGTACTTC.